The present entry profiles one T cell receptor (beta chain) with its context. The antigen remains unidentified. The source of the sample is a study of cytomegalovirus exposure and HLA in healthy donors. This PCR relied on a set of 60 Vbeta primers and 13 Jbeta primers. Clones were read by immunoSEQ multiplex PCR, and TCRdb kept only the in-frame ones, dropping some. The sample contains 150,000 to 200,000 clones, over 75% of which appear only once. Everyone who donated was a healthy bone marrow donor. This CDR3 region has 17 residues. V lost 3 bases, J lost 5 bases, and 12 bases stayed unmatched. Germline CDR1 reads SGHDT; CDR2 reads YYEEEE. Study-level findings and limits: Roughly even sequencing depth across donors was the assumption behind the presence/absence analyses. The study reported that TCR beta sequences accurately predicted HLA-A and HLA-B alleles in most subjects. Analysis performed later found 15,000 or so TCR beta sequences associated with HLA alleles at 0.05 false discovery rate.

V is TRBV5-6 and J is TRBJ1-2; TRBD1 matches at 11 bases. The sequence derives from a girl under three years old in good health and CMV-seronegative. Sequencing used PBMCs. CDR3 amino acids: CASSSPGQGGSFYGYTF. The DNA of the CDR3 is TGTGCCAGCAGCTCTCCGGGACAGGGGGGTTCCTTTTATGGCTACACCTTC.